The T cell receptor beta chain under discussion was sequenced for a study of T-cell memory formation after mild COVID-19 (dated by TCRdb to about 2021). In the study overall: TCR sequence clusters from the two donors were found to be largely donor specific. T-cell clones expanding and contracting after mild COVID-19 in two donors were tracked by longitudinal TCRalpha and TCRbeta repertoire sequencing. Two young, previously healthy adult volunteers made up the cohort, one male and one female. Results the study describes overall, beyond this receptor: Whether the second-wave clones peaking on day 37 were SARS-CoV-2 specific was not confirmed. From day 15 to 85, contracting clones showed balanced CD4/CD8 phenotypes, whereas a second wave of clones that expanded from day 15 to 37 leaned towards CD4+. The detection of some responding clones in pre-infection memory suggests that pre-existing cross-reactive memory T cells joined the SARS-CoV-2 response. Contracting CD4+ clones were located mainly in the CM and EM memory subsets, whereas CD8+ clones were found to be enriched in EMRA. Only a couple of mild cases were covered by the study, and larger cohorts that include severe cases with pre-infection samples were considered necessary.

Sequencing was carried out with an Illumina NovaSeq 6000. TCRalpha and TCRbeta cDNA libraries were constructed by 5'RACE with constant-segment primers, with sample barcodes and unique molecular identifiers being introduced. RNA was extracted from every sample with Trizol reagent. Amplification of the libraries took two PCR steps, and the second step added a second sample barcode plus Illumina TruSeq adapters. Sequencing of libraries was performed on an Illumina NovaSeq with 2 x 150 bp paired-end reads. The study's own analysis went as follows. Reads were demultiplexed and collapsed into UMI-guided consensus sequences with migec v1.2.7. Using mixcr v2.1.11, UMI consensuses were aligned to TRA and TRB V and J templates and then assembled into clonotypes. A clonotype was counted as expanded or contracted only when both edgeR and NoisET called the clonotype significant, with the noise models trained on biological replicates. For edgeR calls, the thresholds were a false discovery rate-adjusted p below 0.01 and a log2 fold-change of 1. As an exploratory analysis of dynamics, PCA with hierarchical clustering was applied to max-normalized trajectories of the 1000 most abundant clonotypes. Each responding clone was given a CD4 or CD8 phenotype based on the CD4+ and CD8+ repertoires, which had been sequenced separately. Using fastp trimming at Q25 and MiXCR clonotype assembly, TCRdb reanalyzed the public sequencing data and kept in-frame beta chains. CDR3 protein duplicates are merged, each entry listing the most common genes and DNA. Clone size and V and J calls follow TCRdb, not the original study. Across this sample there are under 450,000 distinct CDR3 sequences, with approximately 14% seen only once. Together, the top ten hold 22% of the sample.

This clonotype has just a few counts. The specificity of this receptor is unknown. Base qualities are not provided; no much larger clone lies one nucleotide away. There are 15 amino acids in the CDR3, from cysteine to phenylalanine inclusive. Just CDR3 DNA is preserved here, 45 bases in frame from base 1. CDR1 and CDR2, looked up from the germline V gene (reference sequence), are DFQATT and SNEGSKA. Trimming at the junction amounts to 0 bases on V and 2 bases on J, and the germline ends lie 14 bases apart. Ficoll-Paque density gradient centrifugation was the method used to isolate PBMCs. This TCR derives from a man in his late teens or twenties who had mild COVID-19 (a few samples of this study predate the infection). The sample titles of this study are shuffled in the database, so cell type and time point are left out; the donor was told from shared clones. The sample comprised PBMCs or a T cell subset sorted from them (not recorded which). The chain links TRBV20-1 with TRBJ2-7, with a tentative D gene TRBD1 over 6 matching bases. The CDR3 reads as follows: CSARDNRVPTYEQYF. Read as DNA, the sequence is TGCAGTGCTAGAGATAACAGGGTACCGACCTACGAGCAGTACTTC.